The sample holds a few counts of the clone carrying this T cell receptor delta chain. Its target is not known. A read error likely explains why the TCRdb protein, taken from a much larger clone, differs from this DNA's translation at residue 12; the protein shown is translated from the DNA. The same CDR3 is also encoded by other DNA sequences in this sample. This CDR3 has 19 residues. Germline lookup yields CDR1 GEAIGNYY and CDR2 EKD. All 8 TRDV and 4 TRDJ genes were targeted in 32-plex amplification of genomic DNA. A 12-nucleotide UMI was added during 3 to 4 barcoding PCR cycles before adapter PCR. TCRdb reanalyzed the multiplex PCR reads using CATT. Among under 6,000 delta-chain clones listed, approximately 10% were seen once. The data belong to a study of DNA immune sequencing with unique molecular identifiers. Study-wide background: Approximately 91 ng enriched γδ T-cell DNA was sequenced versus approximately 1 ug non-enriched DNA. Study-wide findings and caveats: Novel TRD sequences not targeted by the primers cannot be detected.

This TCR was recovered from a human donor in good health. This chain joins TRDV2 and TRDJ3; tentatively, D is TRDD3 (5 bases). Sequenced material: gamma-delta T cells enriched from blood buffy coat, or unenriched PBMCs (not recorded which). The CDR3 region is CACDTAGGASSRDTRQMFF. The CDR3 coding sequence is TGTGCCTGTGACACCGCCGGGGGGGCTAGCTCCAGGGACACCCGACAGATGTTTTTC.